This TCR beta chain was recovered during a study of control samples from healthy donors and cancer patients. Here immunoSEQ multiplex PCR was the method, and the copy in TCRdb shows in-frame clones only, minus some. Of 65,000 to 95,000 clones detected, about 87% appear once; the ten largest clones hold around 20%. The germline V gene encodes CDR1 DFQATT and CDR2 SNEGSKA (reference sequence). The CDR3 has 10 amino acids. The V gene lost 3 bases and the J gene lost 9 bases, with 6 bases spanning the gap. The sequence was collected from a man in his fifties or sixties in good health. The chain combines TRBV20-1 with TRBJ2-1; D is unresolved. Sequencing was carried out using blood. The CDR3 DNA sequence: TGCAGTGCTAGGGACGGTGAGCAGTTCTTC. Amino acids: CSARDGEQFF.